The present entry profiles one T cell receptor (beta chain) with its context. The data stem from a study of blood T cell repertoires in COVID-19. Across the whole study: Acute-phase and convalescent COVID-19 samples originated in the United States, Italy and Spain. The analysed material was cDNA or gDNA that came from T cells, B-cell-depleted T cells, or PBMCs.

There are 15 residues in the CDR3. J gave up 2 bases and V 4 bases, and 6 bases lay outside the gene matches. CDR1 SNHLY and CDR2 FYNNEI come from the germline V gene. In the source study's methods: Quantification of nucleated cells was approximated via reference gene primer amplification. Produced via immunoSEQ multiplex PCR; TCRdb's table is partial and in-frame only. Clone size and V and J calls were adopted from that table, with D and trimming inferred from the DNA. The data show some 130,000 clones, over 75% seen once. This TCR came from a man between 70 and 80 years old with active COVID-19. Material: peripheral blood. V gene TRBV2 combines with J gene TRBJ1-2; 8 nucleotides align to TRBD1. The CDR3 protein is CASSVGNRGNYGYTF. The CDR3 DNA is TGTGCCAGCAGTGTAGGCAACAGGGGGAACTATGGCTACACCTTC.